This T cell receptor beta chain was sequenced during a study of identical twins. Unique molecular identifiers were in the cDNA, with template-switch universal primer binding. TCRdb reprocessed the 5' RACE reads with MiXCR, giving one entry per CDR3 protein. The table shows a few hundred thousand distinct CDR3 sequences, with roughly 18% occurring only once. CDR1 is SGDLS and CDR2 is YYNGEE in the germline V gene. Trimming at V came to 0 bases and at J to 4 bases, leaving 8 bases not matched to a gene. CDR3 length equals 17 residues. The chain uses TRBV9 and TRBJ2-1; 9 bases fit TRBD1. The sample comprised naive T cells sorted from blood. The TCR originated in a man in his fifties or sixties in good health. CDR3 nucleotide sequence: TGTGCCAGCAGCGTAGAATGGATCGGGACAGGGTACAATGAGCAGTTCTTC. Translation: CASSVEWIGTGYNEQFF. Full variable domain (remainder filled in from reference TRBV9 and TRBJ2-1): DSGVTQTPKHLITATGQRVTLRCSPRSGDLSVYWYQQSLDQGLQFLIQYYNGEERAKGNILERFSAQQFPDLHSELNLSSLELGDSALYFCASSVEWIGTGYNEQFFGPGTRLTVL.